The following is a TCR beta chain sequence with its context. This sample was taken from a study of T cell changes during pregnancy in multiple sclerosis. Assay: immunoSEQ multiplex PCR; the TCRdb copy retains only in-frame clones and omits some. The sample includes around 69,000 clones, about 92% seen only once; the top ten take roughly 2%. V was pared by 7 bases and J by 0 bases, with 8 bases between. There are 14 residues in the CDR3. Germline CDR1 and CDR2: SGHRS and YFSETQ. The clonotype was recovered from a female donor in good health, enrolled as a control in a pregnancy study. The sequences come from peripheral blood, collected in the second trimester of pregnancy. The chain has TRBV5-1 and TRBJ2-6; D unclear. For the CDR3, the DNA is TGCGCCAGCTCCCGAGGCTCTGGGGCCAACGTCCTGACTTTC. Its translation: CASSRGSGANVLTF.